These 20 T cell receptor beta chains originate from one sample sequenced in a study of CD8 T cells in ankylosing spondylitis (dated by TCRdb to about 2017). Library method: 5' RACE. Sequencing used an Illumina HiSeq 2500. TCRdb trimmed public reads at Q25 via fastp, called clones via MiXCR and kept in-frame beta chains. Entries are consolidated by CDR3 protein sequence, retaining the most common genes and DNA. This sample lists about 240,000 distinct CDR3 sequences; around 9.2% were detected once. The ten largest make up approximately 7% of the sample. Input material: blood, either unsorted or a sorted T cell fraction (not recorded which). Receptor source: a male donor with ankylosing spondylitis or in good health (not recorded which).

This clonotype was counted between two and nine times. The J gene is TRBJ2-3, the V gene TRBV7-2; 11 bases line up with TRBD2. Germline lookup yields CDR1 SGHTA and CDR2 FQGNSA. The J segment lost 0 bases and the V segment lost 5 bases, leaving 7 bases of the junction unmatched. The CDR3 is made up of 17 amino acids. In DNA form, the CDR3 reads TGTGCCAGCAGCCTCCTAGCGGGGGGACCTAGCACAGATACGCAGTATTTT. Translating gives CASSLLAGGPSTDTQYF.

This clonotype was seen many times. The rearrangement joins TRBV6-5 to TRBJ2-6; 7 nucleotides agree with TRBD1. V was clipped by 4 bases and J by 0 bases; unmatched bases: 3. The germline CDR1 and CDR2 sequences are MNHEY and SVGAGI. This CDR3 has 16 amino acids. The CDR3 nucleotides are TGTGCCAGCAGTTCGGACAGGACCTCTGGGGCCAACGTCCTGACTTTC. It yields the protein CASSSDRTSGANVLTF.

This clonotype was recorded many times. The chain is built from TRBV7-9 and TRBJ2-7, with D unclear. The CDR3 runs 15 residues. Trimming removed 1 base at V and 1 base at J, with 11 bases between. Germline V lookup: CDR1 SEHNR, CDR2 FQNEAQ (reference sequence). The CDR3 sequence: CASSLGVGNSYEQYF. As DNA, the CDR3 is TGTGCCAGCAGCTTAGGGGTGGGGAATTCCTACGAGCAGTACTTC.

This clonotype has at least ten counts. The V and J genes are TRBV5-1 and TRBJ1-2; 7 bases are a match to TRBD1. This CDR3 has 13 amino acids. The V gene end was trimmed by 2 bases and the J gene end by 13 bases; junction bases not matched to a gene: 11. CDR1 and CDR2 from the germline V gene are SGHRS and YFSETQ. The CDR3 nucleotides are TGCGCCAGCAGCTTCGACAATGACAGGGTAACCACCTTC. Translation gives CASSFDNDRVTTF.

In its sample, this clonotype was seen many times. The chain employs TRBV20-1 and TRBJ2-1, with 10 bases that match TRBD2. Germline trimming cut 6 bases from V and 8 bases from J; bases unmatched to any gene: 16. CDR3 size: 16 residues. Germline V CDR1 and CDR2: DFQATT, SNEGSKA (reference sequence). The CDR3 loop reads CSAPGGLAGVRDEQFF. CDR3 DNA: TGCAGTGCCCCGGGAGGGCTAGCGGGAGTTCGCGATGAGCAGTTCTTC.

V usage is TRBV4-1 and J usage is TRBJ2-3; 11 bases fit TRBD2. The ends lost 5 bases at V and 0 bases at J; junction bases unmatched: 10. The CDR3 contains 18 residues. Germline V gives CDR1 MGHRA, CDR2 YSYEKL. In nucleotides, the CDR3 is TGCGCCAGCAGCTTACATCTTGGGACTAGCGGCAGCACAGATACGCAGTATTTT. Translation: CASSLHLGTSGSTDTQYF.

This clonotype appeared many times. The chain recombines TRBV20-1 with TRBJ2-1, with D hard to call. V was cut by 0 bases and J by 2 bases, with 14 bases left in between. The CDR3 is made up of 16 amino acids. CDR1 and CDR2 (germline): DFQATT, SNEGSKA (reference sequence). The CDR3 region has the DNA TGCAGTGCTAGAGATCGATTCGGGCAAACCTACAATGAGCAGTTCTTC. Protein product: CSARDRFGQTYNEQFF.

This clonotype was observed many times. The rearrangement uses TRBV29-1 and TRBJ2-7; 8 nucleotides line up with TRBD1. V shed 6 bases, J shed 2 bases, and the junction held 3 bases outside the gene matches. The CDR3 has 12 amino acids. The germline V gene has CDR1 SQVTM and CDR2 ANQGSEA. In DNA, the CDR3 is TGCAGCGTGGTGACAGGGGCCTACGAGCAGTACTTC. Encoded protein: CSVVTGAYEQYF.

This clonotype appeared many times. V is TRBV7-2 and J is TRBJ2-7, with D unclear. Germline lookup yields CDR1 SGHTA and CDR2 FQGNSA. The CDR3 contains 15 residues. Deletions cut 4 bases from V and 0 bases from J, with 13 bases between. The CDR3 coding sequence is TGTGCCAGCAGCTCCAAGCTCTTCAGCTCCTACGAGCAGTACTTC. Translated, it gives CASSSKLFSSYEQYF.

This clonotype was recorded many times. The chain combines TRBV6-1 with TRBJ1-4; 9 bases align to TRBD1. The V gene's germline CDR1 is MNHNS and CDR2 SASEGT. J gave up 10 bases and V 6 bases, and 15 bases lay outside the gene matches. This CDR3 has 16 amino acids. Here the CDR3 DNA reads TGTGCCAGCAGGCGCTCTAGGGACAGGGTTTTCGGAAAACTGTTTTTT. It codes for CASRRSRDRVFGKLFF.

This clonotype was recorded at least ten times. This chain joins TRBV11-2 and TRBJ1-1; 10 bases are shared with TRBD1. The ends lost 5 bases at V and 0 bases at J; junction bases unmatched: 15. The CDR3 runs 19 residues. Per germline, CDR1 SGHAT and CDR2 FQNNGV. In DNA form, the CDR3 reads TGTGCCAGCAGCCAGGGACAGGGGATTCCATCGCCTATGAACACTGAAGCTTTCTTT. It is translated as CASSQGQGIPSPMNTEAFF.

Ten or more counts support this clonotype. The V call is TRBV10-3, the J call TRBJ1-1; 10 bases are shared with TRBD1. V shed 6 bases, J shed 1 base, and the junction held 2 bases outside the gene matches. The CDR3 is 14 residues long. In germline, CDR1 is ENHRY, CDR2 SYGVKD. The CDR3 DNA is TGTGCCATCAGGGACAGGGGGGCGAACACTGAAGCTTTCTTT. Its protein product is CAIRDRGANTEAFF.

This clonotype was seen more than once but under ten times. The rearrangement joins TRBV12-3 or TRBV12-4 to TRBJ1-2; D may be TRBD1 (5 bases). The CDR3 spans 13 residues. Trimming removed 6 bases from V and 8 bases from J, with 16 bases in between. CDR3 loop: CASRRGEFSGYTF. The CDR3 bases are TGTGCCAGCAGGAGGGGAGAGTTCAGCGGCTACACCTTC.

In its sample, this clonotype was seen many times. The chain couples TRBV3-1 to TRBJ2-1; D remains unclear. The CDR3 totals 13 residues. V was pared by 8 bases and J by 5 bases, with 13 bases between. From germline, CDR1 is LGHDT and CDR2 YNNKEL (reference sequence). The CDR3 protein is CASLLRGDNEQFF. CDR3 DNA sequence: TGTGCCAGCCTCCTCCGTGGCGACAATGAGCAGTTCTTC.

This clonotype appeared many times. In nucleotides, the CDR3 is TGTGCCATCAGTCCTGGGGATACGCAGTATTTT. It yields the protein CAISPGDTQYF. This chain uses TRBV10-3 with TRBJ2-3; D call uncertain. The germline V gene encodes CDR1 ENHRY and CDR2 SYGVKD. Trimming left V 5 bases short and J 6 bases short, with 6 bases between. The CDR3 covers 11 residues.

This clonotype has ten or more counts. This sequence joins TRBV20-1 and TRBJ1-4; no firm D call. The CDR3 is 14 residues long. V gave up 0 bases and J gave up 0 bases, with 5 bases separating them. CDR1 and CDR2 from the germline V gene are DFQATT and SNEGSKA (reference sequence). The CDR3 region is CSARDGSTNEKLFF. The CDR3 nucleotides read TGCAGTGCTAGAGACGGGTCAACTAATGAAAAACTGTTTTTT.

This clonotype was counted ten times or more. The CDR3 protein is CASSSDVLYGYTF. The CDR3, as DNA: TGTGCCAGCAGTTCCGACGTGCTTTATGGCTACACCTTC. The chain carries TRBV27 and TRBJ1-2; D is uncertain. Trimming removed 4 bases from V and 5 bases from J, with 11 bases in between. The CDR3 has 13 residues. Germline CDR1 is MNHEY and CDR2 is SMNVEV (reference sequence).

This clonotype occurred many times. The chain employs TRBV4-3 and TRBJ2-3, with D perhaps given as TRBD1 or TRBD2 (5 bases each). In germline, CDR1 is LGHNA, CDR2 YSLEER. Deletions cut 0 bases from V and 0 bases from J, with 10 bases between. The CDR3 covers 16 residues. The CDR3 reads CASSQDRDRSTDTQYF. The CDR3 DNA is TGCGCCAGCAGCCAAGATAGGGACCGAAGCACAGATACGCAGTATTTT.

This clonotype was seen many times. V gene TRBV27 combines with J gene TRBJ2-5; either TRBD1 or TRBD2 may supply D (7 bases each). Trimming pared 2 bases from V and 5 bases from J, leaving 15 bases between. Germline lookup yields CDR1 MNHEY and CDR2 SMNVEV (reference sequence). This CDR3 contains 15 residues. CDR3 residues: CASSLNRGGGETQYF. The DNA of the CDR3 is TGTGCCAGCAGTTTAAACAGGGGAGGGGGGGAGACCCAGTACTTC.

This clonotype occurred many times. This chain connects TRBV12-3 or TRBV12-4 to TRBJ1-2; D gene ambiguous. The V end lost 7 bases, the J end lost 4 bases, and 16 bases lay between the germline ends. The CDR3 extends over 14 amino acids. CDR3 sequence reads: CASITRASGYGYTF. In DNA form, the CDR3 reads TGTGCCAGCATCACCCGGGCCTCAGGCTATGGCTACACCTTC.